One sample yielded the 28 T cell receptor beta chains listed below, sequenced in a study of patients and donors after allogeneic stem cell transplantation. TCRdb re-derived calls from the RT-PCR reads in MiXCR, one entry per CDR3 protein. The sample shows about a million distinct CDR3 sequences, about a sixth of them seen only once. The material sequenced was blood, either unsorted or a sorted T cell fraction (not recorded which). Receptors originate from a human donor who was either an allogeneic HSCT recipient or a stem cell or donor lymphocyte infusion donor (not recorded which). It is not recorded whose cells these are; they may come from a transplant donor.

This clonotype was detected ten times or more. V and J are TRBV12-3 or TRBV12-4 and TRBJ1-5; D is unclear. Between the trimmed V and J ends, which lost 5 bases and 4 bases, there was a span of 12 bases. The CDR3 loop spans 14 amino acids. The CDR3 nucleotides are TGTGCCAGCAGTCTCACTGTGGGTAATCAGCCCCAGCATTTT. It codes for CASSLTVGNQPQHF.

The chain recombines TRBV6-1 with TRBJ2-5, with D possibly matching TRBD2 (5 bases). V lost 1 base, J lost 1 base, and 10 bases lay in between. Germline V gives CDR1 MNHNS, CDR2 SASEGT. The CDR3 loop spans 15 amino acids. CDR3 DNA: TGTGCCAGCAGTGAAGGGGCTGGGAGCCAAGAGACCCAGTACTTC. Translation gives CASSEGAGSQETQYF.

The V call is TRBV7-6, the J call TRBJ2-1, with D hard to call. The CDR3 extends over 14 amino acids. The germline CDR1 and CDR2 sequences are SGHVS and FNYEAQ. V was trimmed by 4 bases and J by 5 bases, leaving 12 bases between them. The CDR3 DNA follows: TGTGCCAGCAGCTCCCGGGTTTCCAACAATGAGCAGTTCTTC. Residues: CASSSRVSNNEQFF. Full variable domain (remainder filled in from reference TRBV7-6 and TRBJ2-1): GAGVSQSPRYKVTKRGQDVALRCDPISGHVSLYWYRQALGQGPEFLTYFNYEAQQDKSGLPNDRFSAERPEGSISTLTIQRTEQRDSAMYRCASSSRVSNNEQFFGPGTRLTVL.

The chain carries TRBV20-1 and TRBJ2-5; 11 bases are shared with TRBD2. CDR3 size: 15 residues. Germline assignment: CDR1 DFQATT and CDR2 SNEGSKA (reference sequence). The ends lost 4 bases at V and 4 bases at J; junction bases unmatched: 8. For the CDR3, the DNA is TGCAGTGCTAACCGACCCGGGACTAGCGGAGAGACCCAGTACTTC. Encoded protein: CSANRPGTSGETQYF.

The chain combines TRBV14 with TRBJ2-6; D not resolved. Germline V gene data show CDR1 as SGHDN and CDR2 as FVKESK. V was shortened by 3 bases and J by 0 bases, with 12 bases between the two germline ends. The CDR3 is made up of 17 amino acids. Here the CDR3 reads CASSHVYSDSGANVLTF. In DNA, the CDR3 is TGTGCCAGCAGCCATGTCTACTCTGACTCTGGGGCCAACGTCCTGACTTTC.

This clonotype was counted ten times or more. The CDR3 DNA follows: TGTGCCAGCAGTTGGAGCCCGCCGGGCTATGGCTACACCTTC. Protein product: CASSWSPPGYGYTF. This sequence joins TRBV12-3 or TRBV12-4 and TRBJ1-2, with no clear D. Trimming removed 4 bases at V and 4 bases at J, with 13 bases between. The CDR3 spans 14 residues.

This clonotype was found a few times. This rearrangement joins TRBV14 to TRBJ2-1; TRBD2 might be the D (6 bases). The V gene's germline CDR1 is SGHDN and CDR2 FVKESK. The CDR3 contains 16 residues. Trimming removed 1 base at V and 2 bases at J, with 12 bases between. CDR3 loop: CASSQGSGPTYNEQFF. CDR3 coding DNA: TGTGCCAGCAGCCAAGGAAGCGGGCCGACCTACAATGAGCAGTTCTTC.

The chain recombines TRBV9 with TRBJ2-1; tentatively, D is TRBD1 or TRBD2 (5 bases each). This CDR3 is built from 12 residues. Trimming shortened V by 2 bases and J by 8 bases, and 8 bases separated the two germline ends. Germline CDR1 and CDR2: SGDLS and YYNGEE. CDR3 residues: CASSVLGDEQFF. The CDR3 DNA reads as TGTGCCAGCAGCGTTTTGGGGGATGAGCAGTTCTTC.

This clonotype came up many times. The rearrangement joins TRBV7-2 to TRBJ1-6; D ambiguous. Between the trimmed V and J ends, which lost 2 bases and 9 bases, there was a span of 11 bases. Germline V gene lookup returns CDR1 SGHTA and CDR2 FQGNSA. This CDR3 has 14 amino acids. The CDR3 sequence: CASSLSLEGSPLHF. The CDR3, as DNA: TGTGCCAGCAGCTTATCATTGGAGGGTTCACCCCTCCACTTT.

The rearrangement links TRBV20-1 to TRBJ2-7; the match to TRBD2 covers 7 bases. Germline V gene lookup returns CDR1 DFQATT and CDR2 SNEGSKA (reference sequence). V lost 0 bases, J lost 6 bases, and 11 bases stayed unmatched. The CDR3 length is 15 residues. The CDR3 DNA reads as TGCAGTGCTAGAGATCTGGCTAGCGGTTATTCCGAGCAGTACTTC. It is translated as CSARDLASGYSEQYF.

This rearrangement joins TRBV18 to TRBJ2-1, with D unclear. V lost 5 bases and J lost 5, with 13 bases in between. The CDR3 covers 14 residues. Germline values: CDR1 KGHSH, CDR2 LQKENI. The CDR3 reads CASSTTTTDNEQFF. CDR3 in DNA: TGTGCCAGCTCAACGACAACCACCGACAATGAGCAGTTCTTC.

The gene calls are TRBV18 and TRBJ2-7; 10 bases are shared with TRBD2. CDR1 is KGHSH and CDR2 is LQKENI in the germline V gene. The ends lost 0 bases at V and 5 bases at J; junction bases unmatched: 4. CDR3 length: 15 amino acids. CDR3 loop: CASSPPSSGSHEQYF. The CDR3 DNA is TGTGCCAGCTCACCACCGTCTAGCGGGAGTCACGAGCAGTACTTC.

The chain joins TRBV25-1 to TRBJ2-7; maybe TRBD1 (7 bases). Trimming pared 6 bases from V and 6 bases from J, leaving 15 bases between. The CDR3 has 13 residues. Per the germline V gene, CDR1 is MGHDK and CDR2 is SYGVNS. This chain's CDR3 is CASSAAGGREQYF. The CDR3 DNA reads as TGTGCCAGCAGCGCGGCAGGGGGGCGCGAGCAGTACTTC.

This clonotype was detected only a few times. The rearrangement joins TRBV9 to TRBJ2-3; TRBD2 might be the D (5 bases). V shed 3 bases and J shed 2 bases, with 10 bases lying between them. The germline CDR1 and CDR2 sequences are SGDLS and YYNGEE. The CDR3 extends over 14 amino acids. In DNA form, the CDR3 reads TGTGCCAGCAGCGAGGACGGGAACACAGATACGCAGTATTTT. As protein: CASSEDGNTDTQYF. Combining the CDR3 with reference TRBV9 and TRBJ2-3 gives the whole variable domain DSGVTQTPKHLITATGQRVTLRCSPRSGDLSVYWYQQSLDQGLQFLIQYYNGEERAKGNILERFSAQQFPDLHSELNLSSLELGDSALYFCASSEDGNTDTQYFGPGTRLTVL.

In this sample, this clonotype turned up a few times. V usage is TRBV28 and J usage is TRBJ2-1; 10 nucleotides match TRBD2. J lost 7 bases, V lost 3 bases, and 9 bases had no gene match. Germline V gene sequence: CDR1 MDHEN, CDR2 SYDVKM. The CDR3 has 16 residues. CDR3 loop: CASSFLGTSEANEQFF. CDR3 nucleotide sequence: TGTGCCAGCAGTTTTCTCGGGACTAGCGAGGCTAATGAGCAGTTCTTC. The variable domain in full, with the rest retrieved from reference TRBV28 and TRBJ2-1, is DVKVTQSSRYLVKRTGEKVFLECVQDMDHENMFWYRQDPGLGLRLIYFSYDVKMKEKGDIPEGYSVSREKKERFSLILESASTNQTSMYLCASSFLGTSEANEQFFGPGTRLTVL.

In nucleotides, the CDR3 is TGCAGTGCCGGGGGCGGACTAGCGGGAAGCGTTGGCTACGAGCAGTACTTC. Translating gives CSAGGGLAGSVGYEQYF. V is TRBV20-1 and J is TRBJ2-7; 12 bases align to TRBD2. Germline V lookup: CDR1 DFQATT, CDR2 SNEGSKA (reference sequence). This CDR3 has 17 residues. The trim removed 6 bases at V and 3 bases at J, leaving 15 bases unmatched.

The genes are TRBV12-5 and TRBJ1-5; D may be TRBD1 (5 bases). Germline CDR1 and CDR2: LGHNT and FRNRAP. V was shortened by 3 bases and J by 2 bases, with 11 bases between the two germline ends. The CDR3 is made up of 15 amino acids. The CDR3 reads CASGFGSQGNQPQHF. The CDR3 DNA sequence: TGTGCTAGTGGTTTCGGCTCACAGGGCAATCAGCCCCAGCATTTT. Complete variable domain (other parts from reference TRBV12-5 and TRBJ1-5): DARVTQTPRHKVTEMGQEVTMRCQPILGHNTVFWYRQTMMQGLELLAYFRNRAPLDDSGMPKDRFSAEMPDATLATLKIQPSEPRDSAVYFCASGFGSQGNQPQHFGDGTRLSIL.

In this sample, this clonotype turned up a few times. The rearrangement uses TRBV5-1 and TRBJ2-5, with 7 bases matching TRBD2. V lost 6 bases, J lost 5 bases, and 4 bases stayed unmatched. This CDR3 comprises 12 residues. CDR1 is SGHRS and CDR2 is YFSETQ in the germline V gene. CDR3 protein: CASKGGVETQYF. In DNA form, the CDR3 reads TGCGCCAGCAAGGGAGGGGTTGAGACCCAGTACTTC. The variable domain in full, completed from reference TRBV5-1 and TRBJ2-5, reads KAGVTQTPRYLIKTRGQQVTLSCSPISGHRSVSWYQQTPGQGLQFLFEYFSETQRNKGNFPGRFSGRQFSNSRSEMNVSTLELGDSALYLCASKGGVETQYFGPGTRLLVL.

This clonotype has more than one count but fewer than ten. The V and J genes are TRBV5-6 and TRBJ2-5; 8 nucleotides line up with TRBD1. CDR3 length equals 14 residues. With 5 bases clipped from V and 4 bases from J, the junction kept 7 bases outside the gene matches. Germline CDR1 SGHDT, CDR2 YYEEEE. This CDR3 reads CASRRTGRRETQYF. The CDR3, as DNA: TGTGCCAGCAGACGGACAGGGCGGCGAGAGACCCAGTACTTC.

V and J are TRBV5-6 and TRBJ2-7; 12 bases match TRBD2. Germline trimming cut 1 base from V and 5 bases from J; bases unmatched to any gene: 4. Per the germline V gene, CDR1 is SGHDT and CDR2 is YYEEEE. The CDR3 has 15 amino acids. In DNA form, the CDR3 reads TGTGCCAGCAGCTTGCTAGCGGGAGGGCCAAACGAGCAGTACTTC. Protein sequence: CASSLLAGGPNEQYF.

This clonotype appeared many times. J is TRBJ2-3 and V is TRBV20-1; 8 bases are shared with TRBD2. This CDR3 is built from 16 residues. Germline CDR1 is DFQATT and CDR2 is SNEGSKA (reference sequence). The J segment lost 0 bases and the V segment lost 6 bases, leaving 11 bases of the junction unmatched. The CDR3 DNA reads TGCAGTGCCCCCCGGGGGGGGACTTCTAGCACAGATACGCAGTATTTT. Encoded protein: CSAPRGGTSSTDTQYF.

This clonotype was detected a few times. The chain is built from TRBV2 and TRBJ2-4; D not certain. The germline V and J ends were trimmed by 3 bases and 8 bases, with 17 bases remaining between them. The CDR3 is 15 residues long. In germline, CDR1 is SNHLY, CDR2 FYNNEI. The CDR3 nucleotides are TGTGCCAGCAGTGAGAACCCCTACCGGCAGGACATTCAGTACTTC. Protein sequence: CASSENPYRQDIQYF.

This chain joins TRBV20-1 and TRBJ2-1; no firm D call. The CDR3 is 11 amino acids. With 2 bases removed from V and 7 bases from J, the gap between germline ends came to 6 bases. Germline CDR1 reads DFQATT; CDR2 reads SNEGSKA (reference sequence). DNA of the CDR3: TGCAGTGCTAGAAAAGGGAATGAGCAGTTCTTC. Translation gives CSARKGNEQFF.

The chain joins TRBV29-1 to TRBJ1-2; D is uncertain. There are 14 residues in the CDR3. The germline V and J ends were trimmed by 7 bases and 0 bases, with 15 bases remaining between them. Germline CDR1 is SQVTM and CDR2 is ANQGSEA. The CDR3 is CSALAAVANYGYTF. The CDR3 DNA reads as TGCAGCGCCTTGGCGGCGGTAGCTAACTATGGCTACACCTTC.

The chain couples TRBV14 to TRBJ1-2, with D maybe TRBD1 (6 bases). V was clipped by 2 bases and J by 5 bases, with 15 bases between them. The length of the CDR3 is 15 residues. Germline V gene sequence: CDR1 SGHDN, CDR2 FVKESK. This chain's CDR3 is CASSQRRGRRYGYTF. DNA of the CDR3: TGTGCCAGCAGCCAAAGACGGGGGCGCCGATATGGCTACACCTTC.

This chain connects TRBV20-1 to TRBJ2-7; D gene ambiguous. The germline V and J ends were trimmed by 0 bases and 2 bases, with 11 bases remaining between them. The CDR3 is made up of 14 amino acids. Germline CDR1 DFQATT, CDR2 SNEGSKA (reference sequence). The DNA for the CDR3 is TGCAGTGCTAGAGATCGATTGAATCCCTACGAGCAGTACTTC. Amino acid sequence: CSARDRLNPYEQYF.

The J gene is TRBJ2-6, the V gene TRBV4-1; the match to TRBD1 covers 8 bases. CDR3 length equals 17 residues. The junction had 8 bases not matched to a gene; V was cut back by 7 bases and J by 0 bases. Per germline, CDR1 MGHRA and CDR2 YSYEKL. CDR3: CASNPTGDSSGANVLTF. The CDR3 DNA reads TGCGCCAGCAACCCGACAGGGGATAGCTCTGGGGCCAACGTCCTGACTTTC.

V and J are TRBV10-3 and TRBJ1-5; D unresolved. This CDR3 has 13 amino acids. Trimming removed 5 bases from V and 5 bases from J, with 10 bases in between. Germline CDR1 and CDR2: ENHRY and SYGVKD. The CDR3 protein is CAISLRVDQPQHF. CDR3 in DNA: TGTGCCATCAGTCTCCGGGTAGATCAGCCCCAGCATTTT.